This T cell receptor beta chain was identified during a study of identical twins. Findings and limits, study-wide: Twins shared beta out-of-frame sequences in excess, but this excess was weaker. Out-of-frame alpha sequences common to twins exhibited a surplus of low generation probability. Whereas memory repertoires showed no such difference, abundant cord blood beta clonotypes carried fewer insertions. Models, which agreed with sharing between unrelated individuals, nonetheless underestimated the out-of-frame TCR alpha sharing seen in monozygotic twins.

TCRdb redid the calling of the 5' RACE reads with MiXCR, one entry per CDR3 protein. There are 300,000 to 400,000 distinct CDR3 sequences in the sample; 7% to 9.5% occur only once, and under 10% lies in the top ten. The junction had 19 bases not matched to a gene; V was cut back by 3 bases and J by 6 bases. The CDR3 runs 20 residues. Germline V gene lookup returns CDR1 LGHDT and CDR2 YNNKEL (reference sequence). There are a few counts of this clonotype. The antigen is not known. Sequencing input: naive T cells sorted from blood. This TCR came from a woman aged 50 to 60 in good health. The chain is built from TRBV3-1 and TRBJ2-1; 11 positions agree with TRBD2. The CDR3 region has the DNA TGTGCCAGCAGCCAGCACGTCCGGGGGGTAGCGGGAGGGCCTCCCAATGAGCAGTTCTTC. Protein sequence: CASSQHVRGVAGGPPNEQFF.